These 26 T cell receptor beta chains were all obtained from the same sample, sequenced in a study of cytomegalovirus exposure and HLA in healthy donors. The PCR used 60 Vbeta and 13 Jbeta primers. Measured with immunoSEQ multiplex PCR; TCRdb has only the in-frame clones, and not every one. The top ten clones hold over 2.5% of a sample with over 110,000 clones, around four fifths of them seen once. The specimen was PBMCs. All receptors derive from a female donor in good health and CMV-seronegative.

The chain couples TRBV28 to TRBJ1-1; 9 nucleotides line up with TRBD1. V lost 4 bases to trimming and J lost 9 bases; unmatched junction nucleotides: 6. The germline V gene encodes CDR1 MDHEN and CDR2 SYDVKM. This CDR3 region has 13 residues. The CDR3, as DNA: TGTGCCAGCAGTTCCCCGGGACAGGGCCAAGCTTTCTTT. This encodes CASSSPGQGQAFF.

The rearrangement joins TRBV21-1 to TRBJ2-3; TRBD1 is the table's D call and was not checked against the DNA. TRBV21-1 is flagged as a pseudogene. CDR3 length: 13 residues. The CDR3 DNA reads as TGTGCCAGCAGCAACGACAAGGCAGATACGCAGTATTTT. It is translated as CASSNDKADTQYF.

The V call is TRBV28, the J call TRBJ1-5; 9 bases are shared with TRBD1. Germline loops: CDR1 MDHEN, CDR2 SYDVKM. V dropped 6 bases and J dropped 2; count of bases not matched to a gene: 2. This CDR3 contains 14 residues. Here the CDR3 DNA reads TGTGCCAGCAGGCGACAGGGGGGCAATCAGCCCCAGCATTTT. Protein sequence: CASRRQGGNQPQHF. Complete variable domain (other parts from reference TRBV28 and TRBJ1-5): DVKVTQSSRYLVKRTGEKVFLECVQDMDHENMFWYRQDPGLGLRLIYFSYDVKMKEKGDIPEGYSVSREKKERFSLILESASTNQTSMYLCASRRQGGNQPQHFGDGTRLSIL.

This clone is a singleton in its sample. The chain is built from TRBV4-1 and TRBJ2-1; a possible D gene is TRBD2 (6 bases). The CDR3 extends over 14 amino acids. Germline V gene sequence: CDR1 MGHRA, CDR2 YSYEKL. V was shortened by 4 bases and J by 6 bases, with 13 bases between the two germline ends. CDR3 DNA sequence: TGCGCCAGCAGCCCGGCGGCGGGGCTCAATGAGCAGTTCTTC. Its protein product is CASSPAAGLNEQFF.

The rearrangement uses TRBV5-1 and TRBJ2-7; D perhaps matches TRBD1 (6 bases). The CDR3 is 13 residues long. The V end was cut by 0 bases, the J end by 4 bases, with 8 bases between. CDR1 is SGHRS and CDR2 is YFSETQ in the germline V gene. CDR3 sequence reads: CASSLGTDYEQYF. CDR3 in DNA: TGCGCCAGCAGCTTGGGGACAGATTACGAGCAGTACTTC.

This chain connects TRBV27 to TRBJ2-3; 7 bases map to TRBD2. Trimming cost V 2 bases and J 1 base; bases outside gene matches: 3. Germline CDR1 reads MNHEY; CDR2 reads SMNVEV (reference sequence). The CDR3 covers 15 residues. The CDR3, as DNA: TGTGCCAGCAGTTTAAGGCGGGAGCGCACAGATACGCAGTATTTT. Its translation is CASSLRRERTDTQYF.

CDR3 nucleotides: TGCAGTGCTAGTTATAATGAAAAACTGTTTTTT. Encoded protein: CSASYNEKLFF. V usage is TRBV20-1 and J usage is TRBJ1-4; D unresolved. The CDR3 is made up of 11 amino acids. Germline CDR1 is DFQATT and CDR2 is SNEGSKA (reference sequence). Trimming stripped 3 bases from V and 4 bases from J, with 3 bases between.

The chain uses TRBV20-1 and TRBJ2-5; D is unresolved. This CDR3 is built from 11 residues. V was shortened by 6 bases and J by 0 bases, with 5 bases between the two germline ends. Germline-derived CDR1 and CDR2 are DFQATT and SNEGSKA (reference sequence). The CDR3 here is CSATHQETQYF. DNA for the CDR3: TGCAGTGCGACACACCAAGAGACCCAGTACTTC.

This clone was counted a single time. The CDR3 DNA reads as TGTGCCAAGAGACAGCAAAATCAGCCCCAGCATTTT. This gives the protein CAKRQQNQPQHF. The V call is TRBV5-3, the J call TRBJ1-5, with D perhaps TRBD1 (5 bases). TRBV5-3 is sorted into the ORF group, with uncertain function. Trimming took 9 bases from V and 4 from J, leaving 11 bases between them. CDR3 length: 12 amino acids.

The chain joins TRBV28 to TRBJ1-1, with D perhaps matching TRBD1 (6 bases). Germline V gives CDR1 MDHEN, CDR2 SYDVKM. This CDR3 contains 15 residues. V gave up 3 bases and J gave up 4 bases, with 15 bases separating them. The CDR3 DNA follows: TGTGCCAGCAGTTTTCGGGGGGGCCTGGGCACTGAAGCTTTCTTT. Its protein is CASSFRGGLGTEAFF.

J is TRBJ2-7 and V is TRBV5-6; D is perhaps TRBD2 (6 bases). Trimming left V 2 bases short and J 3 bases short, with 12 bases between. There are 14 residues in the CDR3. The germline V gene has CDR1 SGHDT and CDR2 YYEEEE. CDR3 sequence reads: CASSLRETVYEQYF. The CDR3 coding sequence is TGTGCCAGCAGCTTACGGGAGACCGTCTACGAGCAGTACTTC.

This sequence joins TRBV6-8 and TRBJ2-1, with D possibly being TRBD2 (5 bases). Germline V gene lookup returns CDR1 MNHGY and CDR2 SAAAGT. Trimming shortened V by 2 bases and J by 11 bases, and 16 bases separated the two germline ends. The CDR3 covers 14 residues. CDR3 loop: CASSYRSSPQKQFF. Written as DNA, the CDR3 is TGTGCCAGCAGTTACCGGTCTAGCCCCCAGAAGCAGTTCTTC.

The J gene is TRBJ1-3, the V gene TRBV11-3, with 9 bases that match TRBD1. V shed 5 bases and J 4 bases; nucleotides not matched to a gene: 6. Germline V CDR1 and CDR2: SGHNT, YENEEA. The CDR3 totals 15 residues. DNA for the CDR3: TGTGCCAGCAGCCAAAACAGGGGGCCCGGAAACACCATATATTTT. Translated: CASSQNRGPGNTIYF.

This clone was detected once. The V and J genes are TRBV27 and TRBJ2-3; D unclear. The CDR3 covers 15 residues. V was cut by 4 bases and J by 4 bases, with 15 bases left in between. The germline V gene has CDR1 MNHEY and CDR2 SMNVEV (reference sequence). This chain's CDR3 is CASSYAPLAADTQYF. Here the CDR3 DNA reads TGTGCCAGCAGTTATGCCCCCTTAGCTGCAGATACGCAGTATTTT.

The gene calls are TRBV28 and TRBJ1-1; D gene uncertain. This CDR3 spans 11 amino acids. The germline gives CDR1 MDHEN, CDR2 SYDVKM. V was pared by 7 bases and J by 5 bases, with 8 bases between. CDR3 DNA: TGTGCCAGCACCCTAAGTACTGAAGCTTTCTTT. Translating gives CASTLSTEAFF. Supplemented by reference TRBV28 and TRBJ1-1, the full variable domain reads DVKVTQSSRYLVKRTGEKVFLECVQDMDHENMFWYRQDPGLGLRLIYFSYDVKMKEKGDIPEGYSVSREKKERFSLILESASTNQTSMYLCASTLSTEAFFGQGTRLTVV.

The chain recombines TRBV6-1 with TRBJ2-3; 12 nucleotides agree with TRBD2. The V gene's germline CDR1 is MNHNS and CDR2 SASEGT. V gave up 2 bases and J gave up 4 bases; unmatched junction bases: 1. The CDR3 length is 15 residues. For the CDR3, the DNA is TGTGCCAGCAGTGAACTAGCGGGGGGGCCAGATACGCAGTATTTT. Encoded protein: CASSELAGGPDTQYF.

This chain links TRBV5-6 with TRBJ2-7; tentatively, D is TRBD2 (5 bases). Trimming took off 0 bases at V and 3 bases at J, with 25 bases between the two ends. This CDR3 is built from 19 residues. The V gene's germline CDR1 is SGHDT and CDR2 YYEEEE. DNA for the CDR3: TGTGCCAGCAGCTTGGTATCGGGAATTCCTTCAAGACCAGGCTACGAGCAGTACTTC. This encodes CASSLVSGIPSRPGYEQYF.

The chain combines TRBV4-3 with TRBJ2-5; D uncertain. Germline CDR1 reads LGHNA; CDR2 reads YSLEER. The germline V and J ends were trimmed by 0 bases and 0 bases, with 14 bases remaining between them. The CDR3 has 17 amino acids. Here the CDR3 DNA reads TGCGCCAGCAGCCAAGATCACTTAGCCACCTACCAAGAGACCCAGTACTTC. It yields the protein CASSQDHLATYQETQYF.

V is TRBV28 and J is TRBJ1-3, with D possibly being TRBD1 (5 bases). The germline CDR1 and CDR2 sequences are MDHEN and SYDVKM. CDR3 size: 16 residues. V gave up 5 bases and J gave up 0 bases, with 14 bases separating them. DNA of the CDR3: TGTGCCAGCAGTGTGGGGGGTAGGGGCTCTGGAAACACCATATATTTT. Its translation: CASSVGGRGSGNTIYF.

This clone was observed once. The chain is built from TRBV5-6 and TRBJ2-5; possible D gene TRBD2, 6 bases. The CDR3 has 15 amino acids. With 0 bases removed from V and 2 bases from J, the gap between germline ends came to 11 bases. Germline lookup yields CDR1 SGHDT and CDR2 YYEEEE. The CDR3 loop is CASSLDPGTQETQYF. In nucleotides, the CDR3 is TGTGCCAGCAGCTTGGATCCGGGGACTCAAGAGACCCAGTACTTC.

A remark on this clone: The germline gene is not matched at one end of the junction; a read error may be the cause. The chain employs TRBV18 and TRBJ1-2, with 10 nucleotides matching TRBD1. CDR3 size: 16 residues. Germline V gene lookup returns CDR1 KGHSH and CDR2 LQKENI. This CDR3 reads CASSPFSSGTGDGYPF. Here the CDR3 DNA reads TGTGCCAGCTCACCCTTCAGCTCCGGGACAGGGGATGGCTACCCCTTC.

This clone was observed a single time. Relative to the germline gene, one junction end is altered; a read error may explain this. The chain carries TRBV29-1 and TRBJ2-1; 11 bases align to TRBD2. Germline V lookup: CDR1 SQVTM, CDR2 ANQGSEA. This CDR3 is 18 amino acids long. The CDR3 loop is CSAERLLGLAGGGGEQFF. The CDR3 DNA sequence: TGCAGCGCTGAAAGACTGCTCGGACTAGCGGGTGGAGGGGGTGAGCAGTTCTTC.

By its share, this clone is medium-sized. The rearrangement uses TRBV4-3 and TRBJ2-3; D might be TRBD1 (6 bases). Trimming removed 1 base at V and 10 bases at J, with 12 bases between. The CDR3 runs 13 residues. From germline, CDR1 is LGHNA and CDR2 YSLEER. Written as DNA, the CDR3 is TGCGCCAGCAGCCAAGCGAGGACAGACCCGCAGTATTTT. Translated: CASSQARTDPQYF.

This clone was picked up a small number of times. V usage is TRBV5-1 and J usage is TRBJ2-7; 8 bases are shared with TRBD1. Germline CDR1 SGHRS, CDR2 YFSETQ. V was clipped by 0 bases and J by 1 base; unmatched bases: 3. This CDR3 region has 15 residues. As DNA, the CDR3 is TGCGCCAGCAGCTTGGAGACAGGGGCGTCCTACGAGCAGTACTTC. Its translation: CASSLETGASYEQYF.

CDR3 DNA sequence: TGTGCCAGCAGCCGAACCGGGACAGGGCGTGCCGGGGAGCTGTTTTTT. It is translated as CASSRTGTGRAGELFF. The chain carries TRBV5-6 and TRBJ2-2, with 9 bases fitting TRBD1. Germline lookup yields CDR1 SGHDT and CDR2 YYEEEE. J gave up 6 bases and V 4 bases, and 10 bases lay outside the gene matches. The CDR3 loop spans 16 amino acids.

This clone has just one count. The CDR3 spells CASSLATSGGVVYNEQFF. DNA for the CDR3: TGCGCCAGCAGCTTGGCGACTAGCGGGGGGGTGGTATACAATGAGCAGTTCTTC. The chain is built from TRBV5-1 and TRBJ2-1, with 14 nucleotides matching TRBD2. Germline V gene data show CDR1 as SGHRS and CDR2 as YFSETQ. V lost 0 bases and J lost 4; bases outside the gene matches: 6. The CDR3 runs to 18 residues.